The 3 T cell receptor beta chains below all came from one sample that was sequenced in a study of cytomegalovirus exposure and HLA in healthy donors. The PCR used 60 Vbeta and 13 Jbeta primers. The repertoire was sequenced with immunoSEQ multiplex PCR; TCRdb's copy has only in-frame clones and lacks some. This sample lists around 31,000 clones; its ten largest clones have 0.71%. The sample consisted of PBMCs. These receptors originate from a man aged 25-45 years in good health and CMV-seronegative.

The genes are TRBV5-1 and TRBJ2-1, with a tentative D call TRBD2 (6 bases). Germline V gene sequence: CDR1 SGHRS, CDR2 YFSETQ. Trimming pared 1 base from V and 4 bases from J, leaving 6 bases between. This CDR3 is built from 13 residues. Here the CDR3 DNA reads TGCGCCAGCAGCTTGCGGGAGTACAATGAGCAGTTCTTC. It is translated as CASSLREYNEQFF.

The chain has TRBV7-2 and TRBJ2-5, with no clear D. Deletions cut 2 bases from V and 2 bases from J, with 9 bases between. This CDR3 is 14 amino acids long. In germline, CDR1 is SGHTA, CDR2 FQGNSA. The CDR3 protein is CASSLSQTQETQYF. The CDR3 nucleotides read TGTGCCAGCAGCTTAAGCCAGACTCAAGAGACCCAGTACTTC.

The chain uses TRBV18 and TRBJ2-1; no definite D call. Trimming pared 3 bases from V and 4 bases from J, leaving 19 bases between. From germline, CDR1 is KGHSH and CDR2 LQKENI. This CDR3 is built from 17 residues. The CDR3: CASSPTLYADQYNEQFF. CDR3 sequence (DNA): TGTGCCAGCTCACCGACCTTATACGCGGATCAATACAATGAGCAGTTCTTC.